The 22 T cell receptor beta chains given below trace back to one sample, sequenced in a study of Ad26.COV2.S vaccination and SARS-CoV-2 variants (dated by TCRdb to about 2021). Library preparation employed the immunoSEQ multiplex PCR assay. TCRdb took this table from immuneACCESS and kept in-frame rearrangements with V and J called. Such tables lack part of the clones; where checked against another copy, unresolved V genes explain under half of the gap, and the rest is unexplained. Counted in this sample were around 45,000 clones; 83% of them appeared once. Roughly half of the sample rests with the top ten. According to the study, the label for this sample's time point signals: individuals recovered from natural SARS-CoV-2 infection. The specimen was peripheral blood, collected after recovery from COVID-19. The receptors come from a human donor who had recovered from COVID-19.

In this sample, this clone turned up once. The V and J genes are TRBV5-6 and TRBJ2-7; tentatively, D is TRBD2 (5 bases). Germline CDR1 SGHDT, CDR2 YYEEEE. This CDR3 is built from 13 residues. Trimming shortened V by 4 bases and J by 2 bases, and 10 bases separated the two germline ends. CDR3 nucleotide sequence: TGTGCCAGCAGCCGTGGACTGACCTACGAGCAGTACTTC. This sequence encodes CASSRGLTYEQYF. Supplemented by reference TRBV5-6 and TRBJ2-7, the full variable domain reads DAGVTQSPTHLIKTRGQQVTLRCSPKSGHDTVSWYQQALGQGPQFIFQYYEEEERQRGNFPDRFSGHQFPNYSSELNVNALLLGDSALYLCASSRGLTYEQYFGPGTRLTVT.

The chain employs TRBV6-6 and TRBJ1-5; D is perhaps TRBD1 (5 bases). The CDR3 spans 14 residues. V was trimmed by 1 base and J by 2 bases, leaving 6 bases between them. Germline V gene sequence: CDR1 MNHNY, CDR2 SVGAGI (reference sequence). In nucleotides, the CDR3 is TGTGCCAGCAGTTACTTGGGGGGCAATCAGCCCCAGCATTTT. It specifies CASSYLGGNQPQHF.

The V call is TRBV6-1, the J call TRBJ2-7, with D hard to call. Germline CDR1 is MNHNS and CDR2 is SASEGT. Deletions cut 2 bases from V and 3 bases from J, with 5 bases between. CDR3 size: 12 residues. The CDR3 DNA follows: TGTGCCAGCAGTGAAACGTTCTACGAGCAGTACGTC. Its translation: CASSETFYEQYV.

The V and J genes are TRBV18 and TRBJ1-6; D is undetermined. The CDR3 covers 12 residues. The V gene lost 5 bases and the J gene lost 14 bases, with 13 bases spanning the gap. Looked up from germline, CDR1 is KGHSH and CDR2 is LQKENI. The CDR3, as DNA: TGTGCCAGCTCAGGGGAGGTCCCGGCCCTCCACTTT. This sequence encodes CASSGEVPALHF.

The chain combines TRBV3-1 (or the pseudogene TRBV3-2) with TRBJ2-3; a possible D gene is TRBD2 (6 bases). Looked up from germline, CDR1 is LGHDT and CDR2 is YNNKEL (reference sequence). V lost 4 bases and J 8 bases, leaving 22 bases between the germline ends. The CDR3 extends over 16 amino acids. CDR3 protein: CASSPYSFAGTGTQYF. The CDR3 DNA sequence: TGTGCCAGCAGCCCATACTCGTTTGCGGGGACGGGTACGCAGTATTTT.

V is TRBV9 and J is TRBJ1-2; TRBD1 aligns across 8 bases. Trimming removed 3 bases from V and 8 bases from J; junction bases left unmatched: 3. Germline values: CDR1 SGDLS, CDR2 YYNGEE. There are 12 residues in the CDR3. CDR3 nucleotides: TGTGCCAGCAGCGGGACAGGGTACGGCTACACCTTC. Residues: CASSGTGYGYTF.

The chain carries TRBV19 and TRBJ1-2; the D gene is possibly TRBD1 (6 bases). The V end was cut by 5 bases, the J end by 6 bases, with 19 bases between. The CDR3 runs to 15 residues. CDR1 and CDR2 (germline): LNHDA, SQIVND (reference sequence). CDR3 loop: CASSPGQLGTDGYTF. In DNA form, the CDR3 reads TGTGCCAGTAGTCCTGGACAGCTAGGGACCGATGGCTACACCTTC.

The rearrangement joins TRBV5-1 to TRBJ1-4; TRBD1 matches at 7 bases. The CDR3 has 17 amino acids. After removal of 2 bases from V and 5 bases from J, the junction contained 12 bases not matched to a gene. From germline, CDR1 is SGHRS and CDR2 YFSETQ. The CDR3 loop reads CASSFDLRQGANEKLFF. The CDR3 nucleotides are TGCGCCAGCAGCTTCGACCTTCGACAGGGTGCGAATGAAAAACTGTTTTTT.

The chain recombines TRBV7-6 with TRBJ1-1; D not certain. The germline V gene encodes CDR1 SGHVS and CDR2 FNYEAQ. V lost 1 base and J lost 4, with 10 bases in between. The CDR3 runs to 14 residues. CDR3 nucleotide sequence: TGTGCCAGCAGCTTAGGAACGGTAGGCACTGAAGCTTTCTTT. Amino acids: CASSLGTVGTEAFF. The entire variable domain, with the rest obtained from reference TRBV7-6 and TRBJ1-1, is as follows: GAGVSQSPRYKVTKRGQDVALRCDPISGHVSLYWYRQALGQGPEFLTYFNYEAQQDKSGLPNDRFSAERPEGSISTLTIQRTEQRDSAMYRCASSLGTVGTEAFFGQGTRLTVV.

This clone was recorded only once. The V call is TRBV29-1, the J call TRBJ2-6; D is perhaps TRBD1 (6 bases). V lost 8 bases to trimming and J lost 3 bases, with 11 bases between them. The CDR3 has 13 amino acids. Germline lookup yields CDR1 SQVTM and CDR2 ANQGSEA. CDR3 sequence (DNA): TGCAGCTTCTCAGGGGTTGGGGCCAACGTCCTGACTTTC. Translated, it gives CSFSGVGANVLTF.

The chain combines TRBV24-1 with TRBJ2-3, with D unclear. Trimming removed 3 bases at V and 3 bases at J, with 18 bases between. The length of the CDR3 is 17 residues. Germline assignment: CDR1 KGHDR and CDR2 SFDVKD. DNA of the CDR3: TGTGCCACCAGTGATCCCTACAGCCGACACCGAACAGATACGCAGTATTTT. This gives the protein CATSDPYSRHRTDTQYF.

This chain joins TRBV19 and TRBJ2-5, with D hard to call. Trimming stripped 5 bases from V and 2 bases from J, with 15 bases between. The CDR3 consists of 15 residues. Per the germline V gene, CDR1 is LNHDA and CDR2 is SQIVND (reference sequence). DNA for the CDR3: TGTGCCAGTAGTTCTACTGGAACCCCACAAGAGACCCAGTACTTC. It translates to CASSSTGTPQETQYF.

The genes are TRBV6-1 and TRBJ1-1; D remains ambiguous. Per the germline V gene, CDR1 is MNHNS and CDR2 is SASEGT. This CDR3 has 12 amino acids. Trimming pared 2 bases from V and 8 bases from J, leaving 9 bases between. The CDR3 DNA is TGTGCCAGCAGTGAACTTATGAGAGAAGCTTTCTTT. Protein: CASSELMREAFF.

The chain is built from TRBV10-3 and TRBJ2-3, with TRBD2 as a possible D gene (6 bases). Germline loops: CDR1 ENHRY, CDR2 SYGVKD. This CDR3 spans 15 amino acids. The V end lost 11 bases, the J end lost 1 base, and 19 bases lay between the germline ends. CDR3 nucleotide sequence: TGTGCCTCCCGGGGGAAGGAGACTGGCACAGATACGCAGTATTTT. Protein: CASRGKETGTDTQYF.

The chain joins TRBV5-1 to TRBJ2-5; D perhaps matches TRBD1 (6 bases). V lost 1 base and J lost 0, with 7 bases in between. The CDR3 runs 14 residues. The V gene's germline CDR1 is SGHRS and CDR2 YFSETQ. For the CDR3, the DNA is TGCGCCAGCAGCTTGACAGGGTACCAAGAGACCCAGTACTTC. The encoded protein is CASSLTGYQETQYF.

The chain couples TRBV4-1 to TRBJ2-3; the D is unclear. CDR3 size: 12 residues. Germline loops: CDR1 MGHRA, CDR2 YSYEKL. V lost 9 bases, J lost 4 bases, and 11 bases lay in between. The CDR3 sequence: CASRAPADTQYF. The CDR3 DNA reads as TGCGCCAGTAGAGCGCCGGCAGATACGCAGTATTTT.

This chain joins TRBV6-5 and TRBJ2-7, with D maybe TRBD1 (6 bases). Germline-derived CDR1 and CDR2 are MNHEY and SVGAGI. Trimming pared 5 bases from V and 1 base from J, leaving 15 bases between. This CDR3 region has 15 residues. The CDR3: CASSPAGTRSYEQYV. In DNA form, the CDR3 reads TGTGCCAGCAGTCCAGCCGGGACACGGTCCTACGAGCAGTACGTC.

Here the CDR3 reads CASSLDPTGVTGAFF. Written as DNA, the CDR3 is TGTGCCAGCAGCTTAGATCCAACAGGGGTTACTGGGGCTTTCTTT. The chain uses TRBV11-2 and TRBJ1-1; 7 bases map to TRBD1. The V segment lost 0 bases and the J segment 11 bases; nucleotides outside the gene matches: 12. In germline, CDR1 is SGHAT, CDR2 FQNNGV. The CDR3 contains 15 residues.

The chain recombines TRBV9 with TRBJ1-1; possibly TRBD1 for D (5 bases). The CDR3 has 14 amino acids. Deletions cut 0 bases from V and 6 bases from J, with 12 bases between. Per the germline V gene, CDR1 is SGDLS and CDR2 is YYNGEE. CDR3 DNA: TGTGCCAGCAGCGTAGCGATGACAGCTGCTGAAGCTTTCTTT. This encodes CASSVAMTAAEAFF.

The chain joins TRBV19 to TRBJ1-5; maybe TRBD1 (5 bases). This CDR3 comprises 15 residues. Trimming took off 4 bases at V and 5 bases at J, with 15 bases between the two ends. Germline V CDR1 and CDR2: LNHDA, SQIVND (reference sequence). DNA for the CDR3: TGTGCCAGTAGTAGCCAGGCCCAGGGCTATCAGCCCCAGCATTTT. Its translation: CASSSQAQGYQPQHF.

The rearrangement links TRBV15 to TRBJ1-6; TRBD1 matches at 7 bases. In germline, CDR1 is LNHNV, CDR2 YYDKDF (reference sequence). CDR3 length: 15 residues. The V gene end was trimmed by 0 bases and the J gene end by 5 bases; junction bases not matched to a gene: 1. The CDR3 DNA is TGTGCCACCAGCAGAGAGGACAGGAATAATTCACCCCTCCACTTT. This encodes CATSREDRNNSPLHF.

V usage is TRBV6-5 and J usage is TRBJ1-1; D ambiguous. Germline V gene lookup returns CDR1 MNHEY and CDR2 SVGAGI. The V end was cut by 6 bases, the J end by 1 base, with 9 bases between. This CDR3 comprises 13 residues. CDR3 protein: CASRSLENTEAFF. As DNA, the CDR3 is TGTGCCAGCAGGTCATTGGAGAACACTGAAGCTTTCTTT.